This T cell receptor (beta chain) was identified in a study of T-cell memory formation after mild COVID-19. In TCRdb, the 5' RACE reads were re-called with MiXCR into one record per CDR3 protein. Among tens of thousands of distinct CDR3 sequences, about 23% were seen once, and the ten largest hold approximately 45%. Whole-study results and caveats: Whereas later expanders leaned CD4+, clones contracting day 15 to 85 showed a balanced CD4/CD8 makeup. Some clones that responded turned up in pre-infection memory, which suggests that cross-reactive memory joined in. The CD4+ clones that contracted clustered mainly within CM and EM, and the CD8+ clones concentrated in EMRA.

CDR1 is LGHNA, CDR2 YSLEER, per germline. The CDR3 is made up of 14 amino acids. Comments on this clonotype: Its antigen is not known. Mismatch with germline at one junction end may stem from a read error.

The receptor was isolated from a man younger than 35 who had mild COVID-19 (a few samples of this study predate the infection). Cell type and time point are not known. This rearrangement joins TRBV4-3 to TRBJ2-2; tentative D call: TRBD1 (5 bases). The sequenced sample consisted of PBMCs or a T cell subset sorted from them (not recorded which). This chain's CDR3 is CATSPRQGTGELFF. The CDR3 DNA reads TGCGCCACCAGCCCCCGGCAGGGTACCGGGGAGCTGTTTTTT.